The clone carrying this TCR beta chain was recorded many times. The antigen remains undetermined. Germline CDR1 reads LGHNT; CDR2 reads FRNRAP. Trimming left V 6 bases short and J 0 bases short, with 18 bases between. The CDR3 is 17 residues long. This sample holds PBMCs from about 10 ml fresh peripheral blood. This specimen belongs to a study of T cells in Graves' hyperthyroidism and ophthalmopathy. TCR beta CDR3 sequences were amplified from RNA transcripts. A set of HTBI primers served as the primers for a first-round RT-PCR of the TCR CDR3. MiXCR, applied by TCRdb to the multiplex PCR reads, yields one record per CDR3 protein. The repertoire consists of fewer than 350,000 distinct CDR3 sequences, with 15% to 20% occurring once and the leading ten covering roughly a sixth. General study findings and limits: Ophthalmopathy could be told apart from stable hyperthyroidism with a 13 V-J model. Appearing also in blood were most of the thyroid clonotypes expanded above 0.001.

The rearrangement links TRBV12-5 to TRBJ1-3; the D gene is possibly TRBD1 (5 bases). The receptor's source is a woman in her thirties or forties with Graves' ophthalmopathy. The specimen was blood. The CDR3 protein is CASGNTGWASSGNTIYF. In DNA, the CDR3 is TGTGCTAGTGGCAACACAGGTTGGGCTAGCTCTGGAAACACCATATATTTT.